A selection of T cell receptor beta chains follows, all from one sample in a study of human T cells and chemical hapten exposure. One entry per CDR3 protein, called by TCRdb with MiXCR from the RACE reads. The profile shows some 300,000 distinct CDR3 sequences, 4.5% to 7% of them singletons. Here the sequenced sample was whole blood, taken in connection with sensitization to the hapten diphenylcyclopropenone (DPC). These receptors came from a woman between 18 and 29 years old with alopecia areata. Some clones in this sample may be carry-over from other donors' samples. Both conserved end residues are part of each CDR3. D genes are given only for firm matches. Clone size appears in some rows only: once, few, many, or a class for an expanded clone.

v_gene	d_gene	j_gene	abundance	CDR3nt	CDR3aa
TRBV7-9	TRBD1	TRBJ1-3	many	TGTGCCAGCAGACCCACCGGGACAGGGGGTATATACTCTGGAAACACCATATATTTT	CASRPTGTGGIYSGNTIYF
TRBV7-2	TRBD2	TRBJ2-3	many	TGTGCCAGCAGCTTAGTTGGGGCTAGCGGGGGGACAGATACGCAGTATTTT	CASSLVGASGGTDTQYF
TRBV5-8	TRBD2	TRBJ2-3	few	TGTGCCAGCAGCTCGGGACTATTAATCTCCGATACGCAGTATTTT	CASSSGLLISDTQYF
TRBV6-1	-	TRBJ1-6	-	TGTGCCAGCAGTCGGATGAGTTTACAGGGAGCCGGGGGTTCACCCCTCCACTTT	CASSRMSLQGAGGSPLHF
TRBV6-2/TRBV6-3	-	TRBJ1-1	-	TGTGCCAGCAGTGACGTACCGAACACTGAAGCTTTCTTT	CASSDVPNTEAFF
TRBV18	-	TRBJ2-7	-	TGTGCCAGCTCCGAATACGTAGCTTACGAGCAGTACTTC	CASSEYVAYEQYF
TRBV20-1	-	TRBJ2-3	-	TGCAGTGCTAGAGGAGGTCGCGGGGTCCCAGATACGCAGTATTTT	CSARGGRGVPDTQYF
TRBV6-5	-	TRBJ1-2	few	TGTGCCAGCAGTTACGGAGATGGGCGATCCTATGGCTACACCTTC	CASSYGDGRSYGYTF
TRBV19	-	TRBJ2-7	-	TGTGCCAGTAGTATGGCCCGGGACACGTCCTACGAGCAGTACTTC	CASSMARDTSYEQYF
TRBV20-1	-	TRBJ1-5	-	TGCAGTGCAAGGGAATCTCGATCAGCGGGAGAACAGCCCCAGCATTTT	CSARESRSAGEQPQHF
TRBV20-1	-	TRBJ2-7	few	TGCAGTGCTAGAGATTTTTCCGCACCCCGCTCCTACGAGCAGTACTTC	CSARDFSAPRSYEQYF
TRBV4-2	-	TRBJ1-5	few	TGTGCCAGCAGCCAAGTCTGGGGTGGCAATCAGCCCCAGCATTTT	CASSQVWGGNQPQHF
TRBV20-1	TRBD2	TRBJ2-3	-	TGCAGTGCTAGGTTACCCCGGGGCAGTCAAGCGGGGAGGGGAGATACGCAGTATTTT	CSARLPRGSQAGRGDTQYF
TRBV7-2	-	TRBJ1-4	few	TGTGCCAGCAGCTTAAATGAGGGAATTCAGGGTGAAAAACTGTTTTTT	CASSLNEGIQGEKLFF
TRBV25-1	TRBD1	TRBJ1-2	-	TGTGCCAGCAGTGAAGGGGGACAGTTCAACTATGGCTACACCTTC	CASSEGGQFNYGYTF
TRBV15	-	TRBJ2-7	many	TGTGCCACCAGCAGAGGCTTTGACGAGCAGTACTTC	CATSRGFDEQYF
TRBV7-8	-	TRBJ1-1	few	TGTGCCAGCAGCGGAAAAGTAGGGCTCCAGACTGAAGCTTTCTTT	CASSGKVGLQTEAFF
TRBV10-3	TRBD1	TRBJ2-5	few	TGTGCCATCAGTGAGTCAACAGGGGTTCGCCCCCAAGAGACCCAGTACTTC	CAISESTGVRPQETQYF
TRBV4-2	TRBD2	TRBJ2-3	many	TGTGCCAGCAGCCCCGGGACTAGCGGGGCTACTAGCACAGATACGCAGTATTTT	CASSPGTSGATSTDTQYF
TRBV29-1	TRBD1	TRBJ1-6	-	TGCAGCGTCCGGGACAGGGGAAATTCACCCCTCCACTTT	CSVRDRGNSPLHF
TRBV5-1	-	TRBJ2-3	many	TGCGCCAGCAGCTTGGGGGGACCGACCCAGCCCACAGATACGCAGTATTTT	CASSLGGPTQPTDTQYF
TRBV21-1	-	TRBJ1-2	-	TGTGCCAGCAGCCCCCTGTCAGATAACTATGGCTACACCTTC	CASSPLSDNYGYTF
TRBV11-2	-	TRBJ1-1	many	TGTGCCAGCAGCCGACAGCCGATCAGCTCCATGAACACTGAAGCTTTCTTT	CASSRQPISSMNTEAFF
TRBV4-3	-	TRBJ1-2	many	TGCGCCAGCAGCCATGTGGACACCTCCACTTCCTATGGCTACACCTTC	CASSHVDTSTSYGYTF
TRBV7-9	-	TRBJ2-1	few	TGTGCCAGCAGCTTAGGCTGGACAGAGAACAATGAGCAGTTCTTC	CASSLGWTENNEQFF
TRBV5-1	-	TRBJ1-1	many	TGCGCCAGCAGCTCAACGGGGTCGGGCATGAACACTGAAGCTTTCTTT	CASSSTGSGMNTEAFF
TRBV10-3	-	TRBJ2-5	few	TGTGCCATCAGTGGAGGGGGGCCAGACTACCCCCCGGTGTTGGGGGCTCCTCAAGAGACCCAGTACTTC	CAISGGGPDYPPVLGAPQETQYF